The T cell receptor beta chain described here comes from a study of blood T cell repertoires in COVID-19. Per the original data handling: It was from reference gene primer amplification that nucleated cell counts were estimated. Profiling relied on immunoSEQ multiplex PCR, and the TCRdb table lists in-frame clones only, not all of them. From that table come the V and J calls and clone size; the DNA was used to work out D and trimming. In the table there are around 200,000 clones, around four fifths of which are singletons. The length of the CDR3 is 15 residues. The V and J ends lost 2 bases and 3 bases respectively, with 11 bases between them. The germline V gene encodes CDR1 MNHEY and CDR2 SVGAGI.

Sample: peripheral blood. The chain links TRBV6-5 to TRBJ1-3; D is possibly TRBD1 (5 bases). The clonotype originates from a man aged 40-49 years with active or convalescent COVID-19. The CDR3 is CASSYGAEYGNTIYF. The CDR3 DNA reads TGTGCCAGCAGTTACGGGGCAGAGTATGGAAACACCATATATTTT.